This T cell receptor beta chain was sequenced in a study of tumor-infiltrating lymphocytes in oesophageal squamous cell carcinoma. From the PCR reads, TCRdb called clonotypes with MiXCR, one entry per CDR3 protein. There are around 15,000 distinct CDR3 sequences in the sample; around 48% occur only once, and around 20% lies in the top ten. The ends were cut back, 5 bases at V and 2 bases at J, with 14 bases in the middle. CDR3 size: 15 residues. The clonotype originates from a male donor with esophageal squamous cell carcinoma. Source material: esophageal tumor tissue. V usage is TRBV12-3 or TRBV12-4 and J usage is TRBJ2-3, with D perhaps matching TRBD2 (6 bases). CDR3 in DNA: TGTGCCAGCAGTACCTTAGCGGACTACACAGATACGCAGTATTTT. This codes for CASSTLADYTDTQYF.